This T cell receptor beta chain was documented in a study of tissue T cells after allogeneic stem cell transplantation. Study findings and constraints: Only a limited share of tissue TCRs appeared in blood or spleen. Which tissue TCRs were alloreactive or antigen-specific was not determined. Some clones might be persisting host cells. Sampling depth was limited, and the cohort was small and clinically varied.

As for this clone: No antigen is known for it. Gene names follow the mouse nomenclature. The read comes to an end 1 residue before the CDR3 does, leaving the germline J gene to fill in the end.

Germline V gene sequence: CDR1 GFQATS, CDR2 STVNSAI. The CDR3 covers 13 residues. V dropped 1 base and J dropped 3; count of bases not matched to a gene: 2. Using immunoSEQ multiplex PCR, the repertoire was profiled, and TCRdb retains in-frame clones only, with some absent. The sample contains around 50,000 clones, about 73% of which appear only once. Sequenced sample: sorted cells pooled from one or two spleens. V gene TRBV20 combines with J gene TRBJ1-1; TRBD1 matches at 7 bases. The origin of this receptor is a pool of C57BL/6 mice in good health. This CDR3 reads CGARGQGDTEVFF. CDR3 DNA, as far as it was read: TGTGGTGCTAGGGGACAGGGTGACACAGAAGTCTTC.